Listed here are 21 T cell receptor beta chains from one sample, sequenced in a study of cytomegalovirus exposure and HLA in healthy donors. The PCR ran on 60 Vbeta and 13 Jbeta primers. TCRdb keeps only in-frame clones here, not all; method: immunoSEQ multiplex PCR. In the table there are roughly 150,000 clones, 73% of which are singletons. Sequenced sample: PBMCs. These receptors originate from a woman between 18 and 30 years old in good health and CMV-seronegative.

This clone was found once. The chain combines TRBV7-9 with TRBJ1-2; D perhaps matches TRBD1 (5 bases). CDR1 and CDR2 from the germline V gene are SEHNR and FQNEAQ (reference sequence). The CDR3 consists of 12 residues. Trimming took off 5 bases at V and 4 bases at J, with 8 bases between the two ends. The CDR3 DNA sequence: TGTGCCAGCAGCCCCGACAGCTATGGCTACACCTTC. It yields the protein CASSPDSYGYTF. The full variable domain, its missing parts supplied by reference TRBV7-9 and TRBJ1-2, is DTGVSQNPRHKITKRGQNVTFRCDPISEHNRLYWYRQTLGQGPEFLTYFQNEAQLEKSRLLSDRFSAERPKGSFSTLEIQRTEQGDSAMYLCASSPDSYGYTFGSGTRLTVV.

The chain couples TRBV5-7 to TRBJ1-5, with D perhaps matching TRBD1 (6 bases). TRBV5-7 is an ORF for which the function is uncertain. V was pared by 4 bases and J by 3 bases, with 14 bases between. This CDR3 is built from 15 residues. The CDR3 DNA sequence: TGTGCCAGCAGCCCCCGGGACACTCACAATCAGCCCCAGCATTTT. Protein: CASSPRDTHNQPQHF.

This clone has just a few counts. The chain recombines TRBV13 with TRBJ2-1, with 8 bases matching TRBD2. Germline-derived CDR1 and CDR2 are PRHDT and FYEKMQ (reference sequence). The J segment lost 8 bases and the V segment lost 6 bases, leaving 12 bases of the junction unmatched. The CDR3 covers 15 residues. The CDR3 reads CASRTGLDGLDEQFF. In DNA form, the CDR3 reads TGTGCCAGCAGAACGGGACTAGATGGGCTCGATGAGCAGTTCTTC.

The V and J genes are TRBV2 and TRBJ2-3; TRBD2 matches at 8 bases. The germline V gene has CDR1 SNHLY and CDR2 FYNNEI. With 7 bases clipped from V and 4 bases from J, the junction kept 7 bases outside the gene matches. CDR3 length: 14 residues. The CDR3 DNA reads as TGTGCCAGCAATATTCGGGGGGGCTCAGATACGCAGTATTTT. As protein: CASNIRGGSDTQYF.

This chain uses TRBV21-1 with TRBJ2-7; the D call of TRBD1 is as the table states it, not checked on the DNA. TRBV21-1 is an annotated pseudogene. The CDR3 covers 18 residues. The CDR3 sequence is CASSSTGRGLAVPYEQYV. In DNA, the CDR3 is TGTGCCAGCAGCAGTACCGGCAGGGGGTTAGCGGTACCCTACGAGCAGTACGTC.

V gene TRBV6-1 combines with J gene TRBJ1-5; 9 nucleotides align to TRBD1. Germline CDR1 and CDR2: MNHNS and SASEGT. CDR3 length: 13 amino acids. V dropped 5 bases and J dropped 6; count of bases not matched to a gene: 2. CDR3 residues: CASSWTGVQPQHF. CDR3 nucleotides: TGTGCCAGCAGTTGGACAGGGGTTCAGCCCCAGCATTTT.

This rearrangement joins TRBV7-9 to TRBJ1-4; D might be TRBD1 (5 bases). V dropped 4 bases and J dropped 5 bases, with 14 bases sitting between them. The length of the CDR3 is 15 residues. Germline CDR1 SEHNR, CDR2 FQNEAQ (reference sequence). The CDR3 loop reads CASSSPGQGNEKLFF. CDR3 coding DNA: TGTGCCAGCAGCTCCCCGGGTCAGGGAAATGAAAAACTGTTTTTT.

This clone has just a few counts. This chain joins TRBV19 and TRBJ1-1; D is possibly TRBD1 (6 bases). Trimming left V 6 bases short and J 3 bases short, with 17 bases between. The germline CDR1 and CDR2 sequences are LNHDA and SQIVND (reference sequence). CDR3 length: 15 residues. The CDR3 coding sequence is TGTGCCAGTAGGCCACAACAGGGAACGGACACTGAAGCTTTCTTT. Translated: CASRPQQGTDTEAFF.

This sequence joins TRBV7-2 and TRBJ2-5; 8 nucleotides agree with TRBD1. Germline V gene data show CDR1 as SGHTA and CDR2 as FQGNSA. The ends lost 1 base at V and 5 bases at J; junction bases unmatched: 6. The CDR3 is 15 residues long. The CDR3 reads CASSLEAGGLETQYF. The CDR3 DNA is TGTGCCAGCAGCTTAGAGGCAGGGGGCTTGGAGACCCAGTACTTC.

In regard to this clone: Within the sample, other DNA sequences also encode this same CDR3. This sequence joins TRBV7-3 and TRBJ1-2; D is unclear. Germline values: CDR1 SGHTA, CDR2 FQGTGA. CDR3 length equals 13 residues. The V end lost 5 bases, the J end lost 2 bases, and 9 bases lay between the germline ends. The CDR3 loop reads CASSPDKNYGYTF. The CDR3 bases are TGTGCCAGCAGCCCCGACAAAAACTATGGCTACACCTTC. The whole variable domain, remainder taken from reference TRBV7-3 and TRBJ1-2, is GAGVSQTPSNKVTEKGKYVELRCDPISGHTALYWYRQSLGQGPEFLIYFQGTGAADDSGLPNDRFFAVRPEGSVSTLKIQRTERGDSAVYLCASSPDKNYGYTFGSGTRLTVV.

This rearrangement joins TRBV5-4 to TRBJ1-3; D perhaps matches TRBD1 (6 bases). Trimming shortened V by 5 bases and J by 7 bases, and 19 bases separated the two germline ends. Germline V gene data show CDR1 as SGHNT and CDR2 as YYREEE (reference sequence). The CDR3 has 15 amino acids. The chain's CDR3 is CASSRQQGVSNTIYF. The CDR3 DNA follows: TGTGCCAGCAGTCGCCAACAGGGAGTTTCGAACACCATATATTTT.

The chain carries TRBV5-6 and TRBJ1-6, with D tentatively TRBD1 (6 bases). V lost 4 bases, J lost 10 bases, and 18 bases lay in between. CDR3 length equals 15 residues. The germline V gene encodes CDR1 SGHDT and CDR2 YYEEEE. The DNA of the CDR3 is TGTGCCAGCAGCCAGAATTGGGGGGGGCCGTCACCCCTCCACTTT. This gives the protein CASSQNWGGPSPLHF.

The chain carries TRBV4-3 and TRBJ2-6; 11 bases are a match to TRBD2. The ends lost 3 bases at V and 1 base at J; junction bases unmatched: 5. Germline loops: CDR1 LGHNA, CDR2 YSLEER. This CDR3 region has 18 residues. CDR3 in DNA: TGCGCCAGCAGCCAGAAGACTAGCGGGGTATCTGGGGCCAACGTCCTGACTTTC. It encodes CASSQKTSGVSGANVLTF.

A few counts support this clone. This chain links TRBV27 with TRBJ2-5; 12 bases align to TRBD2. The CDR3 runs 15 residues. Per the germline V gene, CDR1 is MNHEY and CDR2 is SMNVEV (reference sequence). The trim removed 6 bases at V and 5 bases at J, leaving 7 bases unmatched. CDR3 sequence reads: CASSGLAGRVETQYF. The CDR3 region has the DNA TGTGCCAGCAGCGGACTAGCGGGGCGGGTGGAGACCCAGTACTTC.

The chain has TRBV28 and TRBJ1-2; D is unresolved. From germline, CDR1 is MDHEN and CDR2 SYDVKM. V was clipped by 6 bases and J by 5 bases, with 7 bases between them. This CDR3 spans 11 amino acids. The CDR3 reads CASRDSYGYTF. The CDR3 DNA is TGTGCCAGCAGGGACTCTTATGGCTACACCTTC.

The rearrangement joins TRBV15 to TRBJ2-5, with D possibly TRBD2 on 5 matching bases. Trimming stripped 0 bases from V and 7 bases from J, with 15 bases between. The CDR3 extends over 15 amino acids. From germline, CDR1 is LNHNV and CDR2 YYDKDF (reference sequence). CDR3 bases: TGTGCCACCAGCAGAGATCGAGAGAGGGTTGGGACCCAGTACTTC. This sequence encodes CATSRDRERVGTQYF.

This clone was observed once. V is TRBV7-9 and J is TRBJ1-1, with 7 bases lining up with TRBD1. CDR1 is SEHNR, CDR2 FQNEAQ, per germline (reference sequence). V gave up 1 base and J gave up 1 base; unmatched junction bases: 12. There are 18 residues in the CDR3. The CDR3 bases are TGTGCCAGCAGCTTAGAGGTCTTAAAGACAGGGAAGAACACTGAAGCTTTCTTT. Translation gives CASSLEVLKTGKNTEAFF.

This chain uses TRBV11-3 with TRBJ2-6; 10 bases agree with TRBD1. The V gene's germline CDR1 is SGHNT and CDR2 YENEEA. This CDR3 comprises 19 residues. Trimming removed 4 bases from V and 0 bases from J; junction bases left unmatched: 9. In DNA form, the CDR3 reads TGTGCCAGCAGCTCCCCTACGGGACAGGGGAACTCTGGGGCCAACGTCCTGACTTTC. Encoded protein: CASSSPTGQGNSGANVLTF.

This clone was recorded only once. The chain employs TRBV27 and TRBJ2-7; 7 bases agree with TRBD1. The CDR3 runs 15 residues. Germline V gene data show CDR1 as MNHEY and CDR2 as SMNVEV (reference sequence). After removal of 0 bases from V and 1 base from J, the junction contained 3 bases not matched to a gene. CDR3 sequence reads: CASSLSSGGSYEQYV. Here the CDR3 DNA reads TGTGCCAGCAGTTTATCCTCAGGGGGATCCTACGAGCAGTACGTC.

The genes are TRBV19 and TRBJ2-7, with 8 bases matching TRBD1. Looked up from germline, CDR1 is LNHDA and CDR2 is SQIVND (reference sequence). This CDR3 contains 13 residues. The junction had 10 bases not matched to a gene; V was cut back by 10 bases and J by 5 bases. The CDR3 sequence: CATAGQAADEQYF. CDR3 in DNA: TGTGCCACCGCGGGACAGGCCGCCGACGAGCAGTACTTC.

This chain uses TRBV18 with TRBJ2-7, with 7 bases identical to TRBD2. CDR1 is KGHSH and CDR2 is LQKENI in the germline V gene. This CDR3 comprises 15 residues. V shed 2 bases and J 3 bases; nucleotides not matched to a gene: 7. The CDR3 region is CASSPGEGQGYEQYF. For the CDR3, the DNA is TGTGCCAGCTCACCAGGGGAGGGGCAGGGCTACGAGCAGTACTTC. Complete variable domain (other parts from reference TRBV18 and TRBJ2-7): NAGVMQNPRHLVRRRGQEARLRCSPMKGHSHVYWYRQLPEEGLKFMVYLQKENIIDESGMPKERFSAEFPKEGPSILRIQQVVRGDSAAYFCASSPGEGQGYEQYFGPGTRLTVT.